This T cell receptor beta chain was found in a study of cytomegalovirus exposure and HLA in healthy donors. The method was immunoSEQ multiplex PCR; TCRdb's version includes in-frame clones alone and lacks a portion of them. The table has over 150,000 clones, about 86% seen once. Per germline, CDR1 SEHNR and CDR2 FQNEAQ (reference sequence). The CDR3 spans 16 residues. With V trimmed by 4 bases and J by 9 bases, 13 bases remained unmatched. The J gene is TRBJ2-7, the V gene TRBV7-9; 12 positions agree with TRBD2. The receptor's source is a human donor in good health. Sequenced sample: PBMCs. CDR3 residues: CASSSKGALAGGWQYF. In DNA form, the CDR3 reads TGTGCCAGCAGCTCAAAGGGGGCGCTAGCGGGAGGGTGGCAGTACTTC.